This T cell receptor beta chain is from a study of cytomegalovirus exposure and HLA in healthy donors. Primers included in the PCR were 60 Vbeta and 13 Jbeta primers. Clones were read by immunoSEQ multiplex PCR, and TCRdb kept only the in-frame ones, dropping some. The repertoire holds 160,000 or so clones, approximately 80% seen once, with approximately 6.8% in the top ten. Findings of the study overall: The study carried out a later analysis of TCR beta sequences. It associated approximately 16,000 of them with specific HLA alleles at a false discovery rate of 0.05.

As to this clone: Its specificity is not known.

The CDR3 consists of 16 residues. The germline V gene encodes CDR1 SSHAT and CDR2 FNYEAQ (reference sequence). Between the trimmed V and J ends, which lost 4 bases and 2 bases, there was a span of 17 bases. Sequenced input: PBMCs. The clonotype was recovered from a middle-aged woman in good health and CMV-seropositive. This chain links TRBV7-7 with TRBJ2-5; D is perhaps TRBD1 (6 bases). CDR3: CASSSGQGPRQETQYF. The DNA of the CDR3 is TGTGCCAGCAGCTCGGGGCAGGGGCCTCGGCAAGAGACCCAGTACTTC. The entire variable domain, with the rest obtained from reference TRBV7-7 and TRBJ2-5, is as follows: GAGVSQSPRYKVTKRGQDVTLRCDPISSHATLYWYQQALGQGPEFLTYFNYEAQPDKSGLPSDRFSAERPEGSISTLTIQRTEQRDSAMYRCASSSGQGPRQETQYFGPGTRLLVL.